One sample yielded the 28 T cell receptor beta chains listed below, sequenced in a study of T cells in Graves' hyperthyroidism and ophthalmopathy. Amplified regions were TCR beta CDR3 sequences from RNA transcripts. In the first-round RT-PCR of the TCR CDR3, the HTBI primer set was used. Using its own MiXCR run on the multiplex PCR reads, TCRdb lists one record per CDR3 protein. The sample holds some 340,000 distinct CDR3 sequences; about an eighth are singletons and the top ten take 30% to 40%. Sequences were obtained from blood. The receptors shown here come from a woman between 40 and 50 years old with Graves' ophthalmopathy.

This clonotype was seen only a few times. The chain has TRBV3-1 and TRBJ1-5, with D uncertain. Germline values: CDR1 LGHDT, CDR2 YNNKEL (reference sequence). The CDR3 has 12 residues. The V gene lost 4 bases and the J gene lost 3 bases, with 4 bases spanning the gap. CDR3 region: CASSRLNQPQHF. CDR3 coding DNA: TGTGCCAGCAGCCGCCTCAATCAGCCCCAGCATTTT.

This clonotype was counted ten times or more. V gene TRBV20-1 combines with J gene TRBJ1-2, with a tentative D call TRBD1 (5 bases). The CDR3 loop spans 13 amino acids. Germline CDR1 and CDR2: DFQATT and SNEGSKA (reference sequence). Trimming removed 6 bases from V and 6 bases from J, with 17 bases in between. The DNA of the CDR3 is TGCAGTGCGCCCGGGGGGGGGGGTGATGGCTACACCTTC. Translation: CSAPGGGGDGYTF.

The chain combines TRBV12-3 or TRBV12-4 with TRBJ2-3, with D perhaps TRBD2 (7 bases). Deletions cut 9 bases from V and 6 bases from J, with 19 bases between. The CDR3 consists of 14 residues. CDR3 loop: CASRGEGGGDTQYF. Here the CDR3 DNA reads TGTGCCAGTAGGGGGGAGGGGGGGGGGGATACGCAGTATTTT.

This clonotype was found many times. V is TRBV13 and J is TRBJ2-2; perhaps TRBD2 as D (6 bases). Trimming pared 4 bases from V and 13 bases from J, leaving 10 bases between. Germline-derived CDR1 and CDR2 are PRHDT and FYEKMQ (reference sequence). The CDR3 spans 11 residues. This CDR3 reads CASSSPEGLFF. The CDR3 DNA sequence: TGTGCCAGCAGCTCCCCGGAGGGGCTGTTTTTT.

This clonotype was seen a few times. The V gene is TRBV6-5, the J gene TRBJ2-3; the match to TRBD2 covers 7 bases. The CDR3 spans 17 residues. V gave up 0 bases and J gave up 0 bases; unmatched junction bases: 6. Germline V CDR1 and CDR2: MNHEY, SVGAGI. CDR3 protein: CASSYSWGAGSTDTQYF. In DNA, the CDR3 is TGTGCCAGCAGTTACTCGTGGGGAGCGGGAAGCACAGATACGCAGTATTTT.

This clonotype was seen many times. V gene TRBV6-1 combines with J gene TRBJ1-3; 7 bases align to TRBD1. J lost 2 bases, V lost 6 bases, and 4 bases had no gene match. This CDR3 comprises 14 residues. Germline lookup yields CDR1 MNHNS and CDR2 SASEGT. This CDR3 is CASRPTGAGNTIYF. The DNA of the CDR3 is TGTGCCAGCAGACCCACAGGGGCTGGAAACACCATATATTTT.

A note on this clonotype: This sequence may be a read error, since a much larger clone differs from it by one base. The rearrangement links TRBV27 to TRBJ1-1; TRBD1 matches 7 bases. From germline, CDR1 is MNHEY and CDR2 SMNVEV (reference sequence). This CDR3 has 17 residues. Here the CDR3 reads CASSPYRGSFWDTEASF. As DNA, the CDR3 is TGTGCCAGCAGTCCCTACAGGGGATCTTTTTGGGACACTGAAGCTTCCTTT.

This clonotype was observed many times. The chain employs TRBV27 and TRBJ1-2, with a possible D match to TRBD1 (5 bases). Germline CDR1 MNHEY, CDR2 SMNVEV (reference sequence). This CDR3 is built from 13 residues. V shed 1 base and J shed 6 bases, with 9 bases lying between them. The CDR3 DNA sequence: TGTGCCAGCAGTTTATACGACAGTCATGGCTACACCTTC. Its protein product is CASSLYDSHGYTF.

The CDR3 sequence is CSAQRLAGGGFEQYF. The CDR3 DNA reads as TGCAGTGCGCAGCGACTAGCGGGAGGGGGTTTCGAGCAGTACTTC. The V gene is TRBV20-1, the J gene TRBJ2-7; TRBD2 matches at 14 bases. CDR1 DFQATT and CDR2 SNEGSKA come from the germline V gene (reference sequence). Losses at the gene ends were 6 bases for V and 6 bases for J; bases not matched to a gene: 10. The CDR3 totals 15 residues.

This chain joins TRBV28 and TRBJ1-6, with D perhaps matching TRBD1 (5 bases). V was cut by 3 bases and J by 10 bases, with 13 bases left in between. The germline V gene encodes CDR1 MDHEN and CDR2 SYDVKM. CDR3 length: 14 amino acids. DNA for the CDR3: TGTGCCAGCAGTTTCGCCAGGGAACAGTCACCCCTCCACTTT. This codes for CASSFAREQSPLHF.

There are a few counts of this clonotype. The CDR3, as DNA: TGTGCCAGCAGCTTAGGTTCTAGCGGGACCCTCTCAGAGCAGTACTTC. This gives the protein CASSLGSSGTLSEQYF. The V call is TRBV7-6, the J call TRBJ2-7, with 9 bases matching TRBD2. The CDR3 contains 16 residues. Germline-derived CDR1 and CDR2 are SGHVS and FNYEAQ. After removal of 1 base from V and 7 bases from J, the junction contained 11 bases not matched to a gene.

This clonotype occurred many times. The chain links TRBV5-1 to TRBJ1-2, with D possibly being TRBD1 (5 bases). Germline assignment: CDR1 SGHRS and CDR2 YFSETQ. The CDR3 runs to 15 residues. With 0 bases removed from V and 2 bases from J, the gap between germline ends came to 11 bases. The CDR3 nucleotides read TGCGCCAGCAGCTTGGAAGGAAACAGGAACTATGGCTACACCTTC. Its translation is CASSLEGNRNYGYTF. Filled out from reference TRBV5-1 and TRBJ1-2, the complete variable domain reads KAGVTQTPRYLIKTRGQQVTLSCSPISGHRSVSWYQQTPGQGLQFLFEYFSETQRNKGNFPGRFSGRQFSNSRSEMNVSTLELGDSALYLCASSLEGNRNYGYTFGSGTRLTVV.

This clonotype was picked up many times. The J gene is TRBJ2-3, the V gene TRBV19, with 12 bases that match TRBD1. Germline V lookup: CDR1 LNHDA, CDR2 SQIVND (reference sequence). Unmatched junction bases numbered 7, after V lost 1 base and J lost 5 bases. This CDR3 contains 17 residues. CDR3 in amino acids: CASSIGFGTGGEDTQYF. CDR3 coding DNA: TGTGCCAGTAGTATAGGCTTTGGGACAGGGGGCGAAGATACGCAGTATTTT.

The genes are TRBV18 and TRBJ2-5, with D unresolved. The CDR3 is 15 amino acids. V lost 0 bases and J 5 bases, leaving 13 bases between the germline ends. The germline gives CDR1 KGHSH, CDR2 LQKENI. This CDR3 is CASSPPEWVGETQYF. The CDR3 nucleotides are TGTGCCAGCTCACCACCTGAATGGGTGGGTGAGACCCAGTACTTC.

This clonotype was seen ten or more times. The V gene is TRBV12-3 or TRBV12-4, the J gene TRBJ2-2; D call uncertain. The CDR3 consists of 15 residues. Trimming removed 6 bases at V and 4 bases at J, with 15 bases between. CDR3 DNA sequence: TGTGCCAGCAGCCTATCCGGGCCGGTCACCGGGGAGCTGTTTTTT. This codes for CASSLSGPVTGELFF.

The table lists this clonotype with a few counts. V gene TRBV27 combines with J gene TRBJ2-1; 8 nucleotides match TRBD1. The germline gives CDR1 MNHEY, CDR2 SMNVEV (reference sequence). The CDR3 totals 16 residues. V lost 3 bases to trimming and J lost 2 bases; unmatched junction nucleotides: 6. The CDR3 loop reads CASSFYDRGPYNEQFF. The CDR3 region has the DNA TGTGCCAGCAGTTTCTACGACAGGGGACCCTACAATGAGCAGTTCTTC.

There are a few counts of this clonotype. This chain joins TRBV5-5 and TRBJ1-1; D may be TRBD1 (6 bases). V was pared by 6 bases and J by 2 bases, with 17 bases between. The CDR3 contains 15 residues. Germline CDR1 is SGHKS and CDR2 is YYEKEE (reference sequence). In DNA, the CDR3 is TGTGCCAGCACCTCCGCCCTGGGGGCCAACACTGAAGCTTTCTTT. Translation gives CASTSALGANTEAFF.

The rearrangement links TRBV20-1 to TRBJ2-1, with 11 bases lining up with TRBD2. The trim removed 6 bases at V and 6 bases at J, leaving 16 bases unmatched. The CDR3 is made up of 17 amino acids. CDR1 and CDR2 from the germline V gene are DFQATT and SNEGSKA (reference sequence). The CDR3 DNA reads TGCAGTGCACCTAACTTGGGACTAGCGGAAACTCGCAATGAGCAGTTCTTC. It encodes CSAPNLGLAETRNEQFF.

This clonotype has at least ten counts. This chain links TRBV28 with TRBJ2-4; possibly TRBD1 or TRBD2 for D (5 bases each). Trimming removed 6 bases from V and 5 bases from J, with 14 bases in between. Germline V gives CDR1 MDHEN, CDR2 SYDVKM. CDR3 size: 14 residues. The CDR3 here is CASSPGTEQNIQYF. The CDR3 bases are TGTGCCAGCAGCCCCGGGACGGAACAAAACATTCAGTACTTC.

This clonotype was detected many times. This sequence joins TRBV27 and TRBJ1-1; a weak D match, TRBD1 (5 bases). CDR1 and CDR2 from the germline V gene are MNHEY and SMNVEV (reference sequence). Trimming stripped 0 bases from V and 11 bases from J, with 13 bases between. This CDR3 region has 13 residues. The CDR3 loop reads CASSLSSGGAAFF. CDR3 DNA sequence: TGTGCCAGCAGTTTATCGTCGGGGGGAGCGGCTTTCTTT.

Concerning this clonotype itself: This may be a read error, as it is one base from a much larger clone. This rearrangement joins TRBV5-1 to TRBJ1-1; possible D gene TRBD1, 6 bases. The V gene's germline CDR1 is SGHRS and CDR2 YFSETQ. This CDR3 has 15 amino acids. The CDR3 sequence is CASSLEVGGITEALF. The DNA for the CDR3 is TGCGCCAGCAGCTTGGAGGTAGGGGGAATAACTGAAGCTCTCTTT.

The chain recombines TRBV18 with TRBJ2-1; a weak D match, TRBD1 (7 bases). Deletions cut 2 bases from V and 5 bases from J, with 13 bases between. Germline lookup yields CDR1 KGHSH and CDR2 LQKENI. The CDR3 consists of 15 residues. The CDR3 spells CASSPARGVNNEQFF. Written as DNA, the CDR3 is TGTGCCAGCTCACCAGCCAGGGGGGTAAACAATGAGCAGTTCTTC.

The V call is TRBV5-1, the J call TRBJ2-2, with a weak D call TRBD2 (6 bases). V was pared by 3 bases and J by 0 bases, with 12 bases between. This CDR3 spans 16 amino acids. The germline gives CDR1 SGHRS, CDR2 YFSETQ. The CDR3 DNA reads as TGCGCCAGCAGCTCCCTAGGAGGGACGAACACCGGGGAGCTGTTTTTT. This sequence encodes CASSSLGGTNTGELFF. Full variable domain (outside the CDR3, taken from reference TRBV5-1 and TRBJ2-2): KAGVTQTPRYLIKTRGQQVTLSCSPISGHRSVSWYQQTPGQGLQFLFEYFSETQRNKGNFPGRFSGRQFSNSRSEMNVSTLELGDSALYLCASSSLGGTNTGELFFGEGSRLTVL.

This clonotype was counted many times. This chain links TRBV12-3 or TRBV12-4 with TRBJ1-5, with D uncertain. The length of the CDR3 is 13 residues. Deletions cut 6 bases from V and 4 bases from J, with 10 bases between. This CDR3 reads CASSLAENQPQHF. In DNA, the CDR3 is TGTGCCAGCAGCCTGGCAGAAAATCAGCCCCAGCATTTT.

The V and J genes are TRBV7-6 and TRBJ2-7; TRBD2 is a possible D gene (5 bases). CDR1 is SGHVS, CDR2 FNYEAQ, per germline. The CDR3 is 12 amino acids. The V end was cut by 5 bases, the J end by 7 bases, with 12 bases between. CDR3 nucleotides: TGTGCCAGCAGCCCCGCTTCGGGAGAGCAGTACTTC. Its translation is CASSPASGEQYF.

This clonotype was counted ten times or more. Here the CDR3 DNA reads TGTGCCAGCAGTTACGGGCGGGGGAGGCAGTATTTT. This translates into CASSYGRGRQYF. V is TRBV6-6 and J is TRBJ2-3; TRBD2 matches 7 bases. CDR1 and CDR2 from the germline V gene are MNHNY and SVGAGI (reference sequence). The CDR3 extends over 12 amino acids. V lost 2 bases to trimming and J lost 11 bases; unmatched junction nucleotides: 4.

The CDR3 bases are TGTGCCAGCAGTCCGGGACTGGGCCCTAGTAGCGCAGATACGCAGTATTTT. Residues: CASSPGLGPSSADTQYF. The J gene is TRBJ2-3, the V gene TRBV12-3 or TRBV12-4; D possibly corresponds to TRBD2 (6 bases). V lost 5 bases and J 4 bases, leaving 22 bases between the germline ends. This CDR3 spans 17 amino acids.

This clonotype was seen a handful of times. The chain couples TRBV29-1 to TRBJ1-2; 8 nucleotides match TRBD1. Germline V gives CDR1 SQVTM, CDR2 ANQGSEA. J lost 5 bases, V lost 6 bases, and 8 bases had no gene match. The CDR3 is 13 residues long. CDR3 sequence: CSVGTGNLYGYTF. As DNA, the CDR3 is TGCAGCGTCGGGACAGGAAACTTATATGGCTACACCTTC.